A single TCR beta chain is shown here with its context. At survey level, the immunoSEQ assay was run in its v3.0 version. Sequencing was performed with immunoSEQ multiplex PCR; in TCRdb, only in-frame clones are kept and a portion is missing. The repertoire holds fewer than 25,000 clones, under 90% seen once, with over 7.5% in the top ten. CDR3 length: 16 residues. The V gene's germline CDR1 is SGHNT and CDR2 YYREEE (reference sequence). V dropped 4 bases and J dropped 1 base, with 14 bases sitting between them. The record originates from a study of long-term antiretroviral therapy in people with HIV.

The V call is TRBV5-4, the J call TRBJ2-2, with D perhaps TRBD1 or TRBD2 (5 bases each). This TCR was sampled from a man aged 45-60 years with HIV. This sample comprised unsorted PBMCs, obtained at the start of antiretroviral therapy. The CDR3 DNA reads as TGTGCCAGCAGCCCGAGGGGCAGGGAGAACACCGGGGAGCTGTTTTTT. This sequence encodes CASSPRGRENTGELFF.